This TCR beta chain was retrieved from a study of shared clonotypes between healthy human individuals. Notes on this clone: Its target is not known.

The CDR3 has 16 amino acids. Germline CDR1 and CDR2: MDHEN and SYDVKM. Trimming took 5 bases from V and 0 from J; bases not matched to a gene: 9. Every immunoSEQ plate was one replicate of a subset's evenly spread DNA. TCRdb keeps only in-frame clones here, not all; method: immunoSEQ multiplex PCR. The sample shows about 470,000 clones, about 85% of them seen only once. General study findings and limits: Read depth was anticipated to influence clonotype sharing among donors.

This chain joins TRBV28 and TRBJ2-7; 8 bases are shared with TRBD2. Sequences were obtained from PBMCs. The receptor's source is a woman aged 40 to 49 in good health. Some clones in this sample may be carry-over from other donors' samples. This CDR3 reads CASSPTGSGSSYEQYF. CDR3 nucleotides: TGTGCCAGCAGTCCAACAGGAAGCGGGAGCTCCTACGAGCAGTACTTC. Full variable domain (missing parts from reference TRBV28 and TRBJ2-7): DVKVTQSSRYLVKRTGEKVFLECVQDMDHENMFWYRQDPGLGLRLIYFSYDVKMKEKGDIPEGYSVSREKKERFSLILESASTNQTSMYLCASSPTGSGSSYEQYFGPGTRLTVT.